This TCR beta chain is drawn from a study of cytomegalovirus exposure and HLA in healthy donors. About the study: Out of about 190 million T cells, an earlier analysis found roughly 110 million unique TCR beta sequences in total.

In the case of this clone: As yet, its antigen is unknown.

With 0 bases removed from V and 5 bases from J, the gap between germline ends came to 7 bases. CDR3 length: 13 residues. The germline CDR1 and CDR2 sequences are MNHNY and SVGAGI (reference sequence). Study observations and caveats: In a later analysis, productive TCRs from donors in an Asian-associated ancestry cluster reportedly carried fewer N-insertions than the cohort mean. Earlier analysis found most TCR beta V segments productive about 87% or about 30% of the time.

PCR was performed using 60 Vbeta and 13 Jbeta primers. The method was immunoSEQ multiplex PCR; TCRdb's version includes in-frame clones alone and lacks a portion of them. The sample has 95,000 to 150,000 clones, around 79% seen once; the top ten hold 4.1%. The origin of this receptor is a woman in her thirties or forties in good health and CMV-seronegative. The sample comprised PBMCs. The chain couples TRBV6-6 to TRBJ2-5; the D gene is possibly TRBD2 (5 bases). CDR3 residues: CASSYSLGETQYF. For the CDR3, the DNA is TGTGCCAGCAGTTACTCACTAGGGGAGACCCAGTACTTC.